The 7 T cell receptor beta chains presented below share a single source sample, sequenced in a study of identical twins. Via MiXCR, TCRdb re-called the 5' RACE reads, giving one row per CDR3 protein. The repertoire consists of about 660,000 distinct CDR3 sequences, with 8.6% occurring once and the leading ten covering 0.75% to 1%. These data were likewise used in another study, on yellow fever vaccine responses in identical twins.

The sequencing input was PBMCs. These receptors were obtained from a woman aged 18 to 35 in good health.

This clonotype has a handful of counts. The V and J genes are TRBV7-2 and TRBJ2-7; D gene uncertain. The ends were cut back, 1 base at V and 6 bases at J, with 13 bases in the middle. The CDR3 spans 14 residues. Germline CDR1 and CDR2: SGHTA and FQGNSA. The CDR3 is CASSLEHTVGEQYF. CDR3 nucleotides: TGTGCCAGCAGCTTAGAGCATACGGTCGGCGAGCAGTACTTC.

The chain has TRBV3-1 and TRBJ2-5; 9 bases match TRBD1. Trimming at V came to 1 base and at J to 5 bases, leaving 5 bases not matched to a gene. This CDR3 is built from 15 residues. From germline, CDR1 is LGHDT and CDR2 YNNKEL (reference sequence). CDR3 protein: CASSQGTGVGETQYF. CDR3 nucleotides: TGTGCCAGCAGCCAAGGGACAGGGGTCGGTGAGACCCAGTACTTC.

This clonotype has more than one count but fewer than ten. The chain is built from TRBV25-1 and TRBJ2-7; 7 bases are shared with TRBD2. Germline V gene data show CDR1 as MGHDK and CDR2 as SYGVNS. V was pared by 3 bases and J by 3 bases, with 11 bases of the junction left unmatched. The CDR3 covers 16 residues. This chain's CDR3 is CASSEALARNYYEQYF. The CDR3 DNA is TGTGCCAGCAGTGAGGCACTAGCGCGAAATTACTACGAGCAGTACTTC.

This clonotype was picked up a small number of times. V gene TRBV19 combines with J gene TRBJ1-5; 9 bases line up with TRBD1. V lost 5 bases and J lost 6; bases outside the gene matches: 8. Germline V lookup: CDR1 LNHDA, CDR2 SQIVND (reference sequence). The CDR3 has 15 residues. This CDR3 is CASSFGQGFTQPQHF. The CDR3 nucleotides are TGTGCCAGTAGTTTCGGACAGGGGTTCACTCAGCCCCAGCATTTT.

This clonotype was seen more than once but under ten times. The chain couples TRBV15 to TRBJ1-3; 9 bases map to TRBD1. The CDR3 consists of 16 residues. Germline V CDR1 and CDR2: LNHNV, YYDKDF (reference sequence). The trim removed 3 bases at V and 4 bases at J, leaving 7 bases unmatched. CDR3 DNA: TGTGCCACCAGCAGGAACAGGGGGCGATCCGGAAACACCATATATTTT. Translated: CATSRNRGRSGNTIYF.

The chain has TRBV9 and TRBJ2-3; 12 positions agree with TRBD2. Germline-derived CDR1 and CDR2 are SGDLS and YYNGEE. V dropped 3 bases and J dropped 5; count of bases not matched to a gene: 10. The CDR3 totals 17 residues. CDR3 protein: CASSGWLAGGREDTQYF. The CDR3 bases are TGTGCCAGCAGCGGGTGGCTAGCGGGGGGGCGAGAAGATACGCAGTATTTT. Together with reference TRBV9 and TRBJ2-3, the CDR3 gives the full variable domain: DSGVTQTPKHLITATGQRVTLRCSPRSGDLSVYWYQQSLDQGLQFLIQYYNGEERAKGNILERFSAQQFPDLHSELNLSSLELGDSALYFCASSGWLAGGREDTQYFGPGTRLTVL.

This clonotype was seen more than once but under ten times. The chain combines TRBV19 with TRBJ2-1; D possibly corresponds to TRBD1 (7 bases). The germline gives CDR1 LNHDA, CDR2 SQIVND (reference sequence). There are 14 residues in the CDR3. Trimming pared 6 bases from V and 8 bases from J, leaving 17 bases between. Here the CDR3 reads CASRSRGVDDEQFF. The CDR3 bases are TGTGCCAGTAGATCCAGGGGGGTCGACGATGAGCAGTTCTTC.